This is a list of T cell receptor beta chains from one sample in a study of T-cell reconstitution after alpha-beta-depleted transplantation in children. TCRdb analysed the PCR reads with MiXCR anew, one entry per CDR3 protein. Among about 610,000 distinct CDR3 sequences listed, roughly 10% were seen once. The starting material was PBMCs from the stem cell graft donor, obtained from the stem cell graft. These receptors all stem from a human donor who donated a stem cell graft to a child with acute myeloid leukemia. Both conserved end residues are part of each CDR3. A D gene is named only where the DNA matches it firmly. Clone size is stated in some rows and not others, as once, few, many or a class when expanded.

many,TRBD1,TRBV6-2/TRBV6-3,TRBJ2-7,CASSNAGTDSYEQYF,TGTGCCAGCAGTAACGCCGGGACAGACTCCTACGAGCAGTACTTC
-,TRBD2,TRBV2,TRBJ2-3,CASSERGLAVTDTQYF,TGTGCCAGCAGTGAACGTGGACTAGCGGTCACAGATACGCAGTATTTT
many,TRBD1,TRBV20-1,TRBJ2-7,CSAAVGGTGGSGEQYF,TGCAGTGCTGCGGTGGGCGGGACAGGGGGCTCTGGGGAGCAGTACTTC
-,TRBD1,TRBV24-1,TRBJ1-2,CATSVHGTAGYTF,TGTGCCACCAGTGTCCATGGGACAGCCGGCTACACCTTC
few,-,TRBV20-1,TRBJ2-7,CSARRLRVLSEQYF,TGCAGTGCTAGAAGGCTGCGGGTTTTAAGCGAGCAGTACTTC
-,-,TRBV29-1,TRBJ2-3,CSANGERGTDTQYF,TGCAGCGCAAACGGGGAGAGGGGCACAGATACGCAGTATTTT
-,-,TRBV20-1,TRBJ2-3,CSARDGGGSTDTQYF,TGCAGTGCTAGAGACGGCGGCGGGAGCACAGATACGCAGTATTTT
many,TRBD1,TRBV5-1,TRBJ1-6,CASSLADRLNSPLHF,TGCGCCAGCAGCTTGGCGGACAGGCTTAATTCACCCCTCCACTTT
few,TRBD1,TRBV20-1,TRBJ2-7,CSGKTGGDREQYF,TGCAGCGGAAAGACAGGGGGAGATCGCGAGCAGTACTTC
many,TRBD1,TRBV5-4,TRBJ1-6,CASSLGQRNSPLHF,TGTGCCAGCAGCCTGGGACAGAGAAATTCACCCCTCCACTTT
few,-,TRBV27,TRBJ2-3,CASSLQGWTDTQYF,TGTGCCAGCAGTTTACAGGGGTGGACAGATACGCAGTATTTT
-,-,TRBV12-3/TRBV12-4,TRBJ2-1,CASMGTLLEQFF,TGTGCCAGCATGGGGACCCTACTTGAGCAGTTCTTC
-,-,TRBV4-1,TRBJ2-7,CASSHLAERYEQYF,TGCGCCAGCAGCCACTTAGCGGAACGCTACGAGCAGTACTTC
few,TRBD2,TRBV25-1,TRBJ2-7,CASSDRLAGGLYF,TGTGCCAGCAGTGACCGACTAGCGGGAGGGTTGTACTTC
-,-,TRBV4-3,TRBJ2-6,CASSQARGGANVLTF,TGCGCCAGCAGCCAAGCTAGGGGAGGGGCCAACGTCCTGACTTTC
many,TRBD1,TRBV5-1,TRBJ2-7,CASSSTGATYEQYF,TGCGCCAGCAGCTCTACAGGGGCGACCTACGAGCAGTACTTC
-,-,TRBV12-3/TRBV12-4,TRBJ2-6,CASSLGGAGSGANVLTF,TGTGCCAGCAGTTTAGGGGGCGCAGGGTCTGGGGCCAACGTCCTGACTTTC
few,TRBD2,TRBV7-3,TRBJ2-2,CASSLKAGDGGELFF,TGTGCCAGCAGCTTAAAAGCGGGAGATGGCGGGGAGCTGTTTTTT
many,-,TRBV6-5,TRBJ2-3,CASRADTQYF,TGTGCCAGTCGCGCAGATACGCAGTATTTT
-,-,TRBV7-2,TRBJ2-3,CASSATLTGPYTQYF,TGTGCCAGCAGCGCGACCCTTACGGGCCCCTATACGCAGTATTTT
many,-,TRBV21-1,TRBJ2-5,CASSNETQYF,TGTGCCAGCAGCAACGAGACCCAGTACTTC
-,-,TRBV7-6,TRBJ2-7,CASSLAERWGPMEQYF,TGTGCCAGCAGCTTAGCCGAACGTTGGGGGCCTATGGAGCAGTACTTC
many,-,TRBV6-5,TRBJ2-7,CASSYKGGRYEQYF,TGTGCCAGCAGTTATAAGGGGGGACGATACGAGCAGTACTTC
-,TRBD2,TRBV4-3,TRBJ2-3,CASSQGSSGYTDTQYF,TGCGCCAGCAGCCAAGGGTCTAGCGGGTACACAGATACGCAGTATTTT
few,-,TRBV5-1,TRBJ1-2,CASSPTWIDGYTF,TGCGCCAGCAGCCCTACATGGATTGATGGCTACACCTTC
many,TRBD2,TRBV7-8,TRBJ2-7,CASSSGLAPSSYEQYF,TGTGCCAGCAGCTCAGGACTAGCGCCCAGCTCCTACGAGCAGTACTTC
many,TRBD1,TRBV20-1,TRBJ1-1,CSARVTGGPMDF,TGCAGTGCTAGGGTCACAGGGGGTCCTATGGACTTT
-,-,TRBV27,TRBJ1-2,CASSSRSHYGYTF,TGTGCCAGCAGTTCCCGGTCCCACTATGGCTACACCTTC
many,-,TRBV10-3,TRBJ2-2,CAITDATGRDTGELFF,TGTGCCATCACCGACGCCACAGGGAGGGACACCGGGGAGCTGTTTTTT